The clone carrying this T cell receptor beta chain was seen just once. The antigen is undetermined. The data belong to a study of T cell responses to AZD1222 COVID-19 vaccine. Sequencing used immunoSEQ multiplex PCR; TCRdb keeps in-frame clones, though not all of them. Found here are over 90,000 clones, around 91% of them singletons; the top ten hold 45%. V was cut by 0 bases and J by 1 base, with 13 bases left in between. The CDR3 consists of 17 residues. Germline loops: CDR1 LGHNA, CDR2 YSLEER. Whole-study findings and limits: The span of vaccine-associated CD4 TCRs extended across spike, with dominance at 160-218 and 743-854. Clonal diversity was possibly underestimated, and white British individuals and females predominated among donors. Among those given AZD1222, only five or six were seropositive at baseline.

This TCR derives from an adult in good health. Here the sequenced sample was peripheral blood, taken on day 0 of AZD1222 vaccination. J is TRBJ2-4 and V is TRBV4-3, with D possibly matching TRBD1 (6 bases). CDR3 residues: CASSQDLSQGAKNIQYF. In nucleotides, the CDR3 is TGCGCCAGCAGCCAAGATTTATCGCAGGGGGCCAAAAACATTCAGTACTTC.